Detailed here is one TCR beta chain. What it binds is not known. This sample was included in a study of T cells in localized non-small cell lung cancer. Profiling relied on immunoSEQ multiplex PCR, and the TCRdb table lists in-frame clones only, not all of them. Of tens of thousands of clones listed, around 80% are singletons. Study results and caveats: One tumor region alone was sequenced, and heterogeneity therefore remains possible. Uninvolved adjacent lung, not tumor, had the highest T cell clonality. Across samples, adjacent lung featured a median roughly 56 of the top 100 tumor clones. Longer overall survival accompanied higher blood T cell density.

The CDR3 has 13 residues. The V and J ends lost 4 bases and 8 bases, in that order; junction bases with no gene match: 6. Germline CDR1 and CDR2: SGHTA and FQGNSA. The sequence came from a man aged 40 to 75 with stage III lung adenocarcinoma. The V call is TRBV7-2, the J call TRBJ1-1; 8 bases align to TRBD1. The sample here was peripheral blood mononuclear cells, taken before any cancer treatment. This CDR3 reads CASSWGQAVEAFF. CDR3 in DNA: TGTGCCAGCAGCTGGGGACAGGCAGTAGAAGCTTTCTTT.